Each of the 17 T cell receptor beta chains below was sequenced from the same sample in a study of cytomegalovirus exposure and HLA in healthy donors. Primers included in the PCR were 60 Vbeta and 13 Jbeta primers. Measured with immunoSEQ multiplex PCR; TCRdb has only the in-frame clones, and not every one. The sample lists around 140,000 clones; over 70% were seen once. What was sequenced was PBMCs. These receptors originate from a man aged 40-49 years in good health and CMV-seronegative.

The gene calls are TRBV7-8 and TRBJ1-4; no definite D call. The V gene's germline CDR1 is SGHVS and CDR2 FQNEAQ. The V end was cut by 5 bases, the J end by 4 bases, with 11 bases between. The CDR3 is made up of 14 amino acids. The CDR3 here is CASSPREGNEKLFF. CDR3 coding DNA: TGTGCCAGCAGCCCTCGGGAGGGTAATGAAAAACTGTTTTTT.

The chain uses TRBV7-2 and TRBJ1-2; possibly TRBD1 for D (5 bases). Germline V gene lookup returns CDR1 SGHTA and CDR2 FQGNSA. CDR3 length: 14 residues. Trimming left V 5 bases short and J 2 bases short, with 12 bases between. CDR3 in DNA: TGTGCCAGCAGCGCCGGGGGAGGGAACTATGGCTACACCTTC. Translated, it gives CASSAGGGNYGYTF.

This clone was recorded a few times. The chain joins TRBV7-8 to TRBJ1-2; 8 bases align to TRBD1. The CDR3 has 15 residues. The germline V gene encodes CDR1 SGHVS and CDR2 FQNEAQ. With 5 bases clipped from V and 8 bases from J, the junction kept 13 bases outside the gene matches. The CDR3 is CASSTRDRPLKGYTF. As DNA, the CDR3 is TGTGCCAGCAGCACCCGGGACAGGCCCCTAAAGGGCTACACCTTC.

The V gene is TRBV18, the J gene TRBJ2-3; 8 bases line up with TRBD2. The J segment lost 2 bases and the V segment lost 4 bases, leaving 5 bases of the junction unmatched. This CDR3 is 15 amino acids long. In germline, CDR1 is KGHSH, CDR2 LQKENI. The chain's CDR3 is CASSLRTSNTDTQYF. In DNA form, the CDR3 reads TGTGCCAGCTCACTTCGGACTAGCAACACAGATACGCAGTATTTT. Full variable domain (remainder filled in from reference TRBV18 and TRBJ2-3): NAGVMQNPRHLVRRRGQEARLRCSPMKGHSHVYWYRQLPEEGLKFMVYLQKENIIDESGMPKERFSAEFPKEGPSILRIQQVVRGDSAAYFCASSLRTSNTDTQYFGPGTRLTVL.

The chain couples TRBV5-1 to TRBJ1-1; D might be TRBD1 (6 bases). Germline V lookup: CDR1 SGHRS, CDR2 YFSETQ. The V gene lost 0 bases and the J gene lost 2 bases, with 17 bases spanning the gap. This CDR3 contains 17 residues. The CDR3 nucleotides are TGCGCCAGCAGCTTGGACCCAACCGACAGGAGTAACACTGAAGCTTTCTTT. Its protein product is CASSLDPTDRSNTEAFF.

The chain couples TRBV29-1 to TRBJ1-5; tentatively, D is TRBD1 (6 bases). Trimming took off 5 bases at V and 2 bases at J, with 7 bases between the two ends. CDR1 and CDR2 (germline): SQVTM, ANQGSEA. The length of the CDR3 is 12 residues. CDR3 coding DNA: TGCAGCGTTTGGACAGGCAATCAGCCCCAGCATTTT. Amino acids: CSVWTGNQPQHF.

This clone was counted between two and nine times. The chain recombines TRBV5-1 with TRBJ1-6, with D perhaps matching TRBD1 (5 bases). The germline V gene encodes CDR1 SGHRS and CDR2 YFSETQ. The CDR3 is made up of 14 amino acids. V was pared by 0 bases and J by 10 bases, with 11 bases between. CDR3 DNA sequence: TGCGCCAGCAGCTTGGACAGGTTGAAATCACCCCTCCACTTT. Its protein product is CASSLDRLKSPLHF.

The genes are TRBV5-1 and TRBJ1-2; 7 nucleotides agree with TRBD1. V was clipped by 0 bases and J by 5 bases; unmatched bases: 7. This CDR3 spans 15 amino acids. Germline loops: CDR1 SGHRS, CDR2 YFSETQ. CDR3 coding DNA: TGCGCCAGCAGCTTGGATAGAGGGGGCAAGTATGGCTACACCTTC. This gives the protein CASSLDRGGKYGYTF.

The J gene is TRBJ2-5, the V gene TRBV7-2, with 7 bases identical to TRBD1. This CDR3 contains 15 residues. Germline assignment: CDR1 SGHTA and CDR2 FQGNSA. J was trimmed by 2 bases and V by 5 bases; bases with no gene match: 8. The CDR3 protein is CASSMRTGLQETQYF. As DNA, the CDR3 is TGTGCCAGCAGCATGCGGACAGGCCTACAAGAGACCCAGTACTTC.

This clone was seen only a few times. The rearrangement joins TRBV7-9 to TRBJ2-5, with a tentative D call TRBD2 (6 bases). V was trimmed by 3 bases and J by 5 bases, leaving 19 bases between them. The CDR3 runs 16 residues. CDR1 is SEHNR, CDR2 FQNEAQ, per germline (reference sequence). The CDR3 sequence is CASSFWRGTPGETQYF. Here the CDR3 DNA reads TGTGCCAGCAGCTTCTGGCGGGGAACACCCGGGGAGACCCAGTACTTC.

The V and J genes are TRBV4-3 and TRBJ2-1; D might be TRBD2 (5 bases). The CDR3 length is 15 residues. Germline lookup yields CDR1 LGHNA and CDR2 YSLEER. Trimming cost V 3 bases and J 8 bases, with 17 bases left between them. The CDR3 is CASSQEIGVGDEQFF. DNA for the CDR3: TGCGCCAGCAGCCAGGAGATCGGGGTCGGCGATGAGCAGTTCTTC.

This clone has a handful of counts. V and J are TRBV2 and TRBJ1-4; D unresolved. CDR3 length: 16 residues. The germline V gene encodes CDR1 SNHLY and CDR2 FYNNEI. V lost 5 bases, J lost 5 bases, and 18 bases lay in between. CDR3 region: CASSPLRVVSNEKLFF. The CDR3 region has the DNA TGTGCCAGCAGTCCACTTCGGGTGGTCTCAAATGAAAAACTGTTTTTT.

The chain recombines TRBV9 with TRBJ2-5; D may be TRBD1 (6 bases). Trimming cost V 2 bases and J 2 bases, with 10 bases left between them. Looked up from germline, CDR1 is SGDLS and CDR2 is YYNGEE. There are 14 residues in the CDR3. CDR3 sequence (DNA): TGTGCCAGCAGCGTTCAGGGGATGCAAGAGACCCAGTACTTC. As protein: CASSVQGMQETQYF.

V is TRBV19 and J is TRBJ1-2, with D perhaps matching TRBD1 (5 bases). Between the trimmed V and J ends, which lost 3 bases and 8 bases, there was a span of 10 bases. Germline lookup yields CDR1 LNHDA and CDR2 SQIVND (reference sequence). The CDR3 covers 12 residues. The CDR3 region has the DNA TGTGCCAGTAGTATGGGACTAAGCGGCTACACCTTC. This encodes CASSMGLSGYTF. Together with reference TRBV19 and TRBJ1-2, the CDR3 gives the full variable domain: DGGITQSPKYLFRKEGQNVTLSCEQNLNHDAMYWYRQDPGQGLRLIYYSQIVNDFQKGDIAEGYSVSREKKESFPLTVTSAQKNPTAFYLCASSMGLSGYTFGSGTRLTVV.

The rearrangement joins TRBV28 to TRBJ2-7; 12 nucleotides line up with TRBD2. V gave up 6 bases and J gave up 3 bases; unmatched junction bases: 9. The CDR3 runs 16 residues. The V gene's germline CDR1 is MDHEN and CDR2 SYDVKM. The CDR3 spells CASSSQTSGGYYEQYF. CDR3 nucleotides: TGTGCCAGCAGCTCACAAACTAGCGGGGGGTACTACGAGCAGTACTTC.

To note about this clone: The same CDR3 is also encoded by other DNA sequences in this sample. The chain carries TRBV9 and TRBJ2-7; 8 bases line up with TRBD2. This CDR3 region has 14 residues. Losses at the gene ends were 1 base for V and 3 bases for J; bases not matched to a gene: 3. Germline lookup yields CDR1 SGDLS and CDR2 YYNGEE. The CDR3 nucleotides are TGTGCCAGCAGCGTACAAAGCGGGGGCTACGAGCAGTACTTC. Protein product: CASSVQSGGYEQYF. Full variable domain (outside the CDR3, taken from reference TRBV9 and TRBJ2-7): DSGVTQTPKHLITATGQRVTLRCSPRSGDLSVYWYQQSLDQGLQFLIQYYNGEERAKGNILERFSAQQFPDLHSELNLSSLELGDSALYFCASSVQSGGYEQYFGPGTRLTVT.

A few counts support this clone. The chain is built from TRBV19 and TRBJ1-2; D possibly corresponds to TRBD1 (6 bases). V lost 7 bases and J 2 bases, leaving 17 bases between the germline ends. The germline CDR1 and CDR2 sequences are LNHDA and SQIVND (reference sequence). The CDR3 extends over 15 amino acids. CDR3 residues: CASTEDRRSNYGYTF. CDR3 nucleotides: TGTGCCAGTACCGAGGACAGACGATCAAACTATGGCTACACCTTC.